These 2 T cell receptor beta chains originate from one sample sequenced in a study of blood T cell repertoires in COVID-19. Clones were sequenced by immunoSEQ multiplex PCR, and TCRdb holds only the in-frame ones, with some missing. The sample contains fewer than 200,000 clones, around nine tenths of which appear only once. The sequenced sample was peripheral blood. The receptors derive from a man between 40 and 49 years old with active or convalescent COVID-19.

The gene calls are TRBV7-2 and TRBJ2-1, with 8 bases matching TRBD1. Germline trimming cut 4 bases from V and 4 bases from J; bases unmatched to any gene: 3. This CDR3 comprises 14 residues. The germline gives CDR1 SGHTA, CDR2 FQGNSA. CDR3 bases: TGTGCCAGCAGCTCTGGGACAGGTTACAATGAGCAGTTCTTC. Protein product: CASSSGTGYNEQFF.

This clone showed up just a few times. This rearrangement joins TRBV5-4 to TRBJ2-1, with 7 bases identical to TRBD2. J gave up 7 bases and V 7 bases, and 8 bases lay outside the gene matches. CDR1 SGHNT and CDR2 YYREEE come from the germline V gene (reference sequence). This CDR3 region has 13 residues. CDR3 in amino acids: CASGGEWRNEQFF. The CDR3 nucleotides read TGTGCCAGCGGGGGGGAATGGAGGAATGAGCAGTTCTTC.